The sequence of this TCR beta chain was determined in a study of T cell repertoires in cytomegalovirus infection. This clonotype was counted only a few times. Antigen specificity is unknown. MiXCR, run by TCRdb on the reads, gives a single entry per CDR3 protein. The data hold some 120,000 distinct CDR3 sequences, with around 10% observed a single time. The germline CDR1 and CDR2 sequences are GTSNPN and SVGIG (reference sequence). The CDR3 contains 13 residues. Trimming took off 0 bases at V and 7 bases at J, with 12 bases between the two ends. Findings of the study overall: Identification of carriers of CMV plus the relevant HLA was performed using cumulative public TCR beta family frequency.

V gene TRBV30 combines with J gene TRBJ1-2; D ambiguous. This clonotype originated in a human donor in good health (CMV status not recorded). Some clones in this sample may be carry-over from other donors' samples. The sequencing sample was made of PBMCs, sequenced either directly or after in vitro stimulation (not recorded which). This CDR3 is CAWSVLDGIGYTF. DNA of the CDR3: TGTGCCTGGAGTGTGCTGGACGGTATTGGCTACACCTTC.